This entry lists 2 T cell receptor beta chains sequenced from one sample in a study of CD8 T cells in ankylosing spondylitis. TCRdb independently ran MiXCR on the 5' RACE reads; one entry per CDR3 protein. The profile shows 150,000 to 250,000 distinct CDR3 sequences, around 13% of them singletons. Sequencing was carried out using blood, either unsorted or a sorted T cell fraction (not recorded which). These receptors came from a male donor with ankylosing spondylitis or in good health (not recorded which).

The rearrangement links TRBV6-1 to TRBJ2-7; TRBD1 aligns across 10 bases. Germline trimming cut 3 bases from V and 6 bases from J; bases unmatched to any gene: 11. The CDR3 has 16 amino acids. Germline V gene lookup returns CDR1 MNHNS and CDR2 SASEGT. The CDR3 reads CASSELGQGLGVEQYF. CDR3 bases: TGTGCCAGCAGTGAGCTGGGACAGGGGTTAGGGGTCGAGCAGTACTTC.

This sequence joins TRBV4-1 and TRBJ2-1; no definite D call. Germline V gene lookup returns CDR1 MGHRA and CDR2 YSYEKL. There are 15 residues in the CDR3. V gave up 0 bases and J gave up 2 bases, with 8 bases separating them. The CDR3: CASSQDPGAYNEQFF. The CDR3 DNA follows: TGCGCCAGCAGCCAAGATCCAGGAGCCTACAATGAGCAGTTCTTC.